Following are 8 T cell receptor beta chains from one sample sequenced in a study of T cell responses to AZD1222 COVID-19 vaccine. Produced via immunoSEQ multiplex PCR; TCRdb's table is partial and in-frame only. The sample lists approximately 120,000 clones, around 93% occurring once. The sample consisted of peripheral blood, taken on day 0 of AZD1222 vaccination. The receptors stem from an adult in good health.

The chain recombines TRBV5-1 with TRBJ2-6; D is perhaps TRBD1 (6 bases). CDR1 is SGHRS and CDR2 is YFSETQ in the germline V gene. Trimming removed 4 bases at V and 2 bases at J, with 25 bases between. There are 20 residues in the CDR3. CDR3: CASSRLGHAKLIAGANVLTF. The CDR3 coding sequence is TGCGCCAGCAGCCGCCTGGGACATGCTAAGTTGATTGCTGGGGCCAACGTCCTGACTTTC.

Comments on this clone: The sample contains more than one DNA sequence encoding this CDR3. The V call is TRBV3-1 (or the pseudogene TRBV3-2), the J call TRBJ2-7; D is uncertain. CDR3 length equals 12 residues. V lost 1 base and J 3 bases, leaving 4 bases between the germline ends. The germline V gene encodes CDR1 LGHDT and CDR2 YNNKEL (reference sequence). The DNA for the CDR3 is TGTGCCAGCAGCCAAGGACTCTACGAGCAGTACTTC. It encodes CASSQGLYEQYF.

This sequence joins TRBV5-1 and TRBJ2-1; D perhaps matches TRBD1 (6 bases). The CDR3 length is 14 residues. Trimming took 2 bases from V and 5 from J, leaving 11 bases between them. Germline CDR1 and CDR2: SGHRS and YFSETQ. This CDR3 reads CASSFRQADNEQFF. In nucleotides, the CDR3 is TGCGCCAGCAGCTTCAGACAGGCAGACAATGAGCAGTTCTTC.

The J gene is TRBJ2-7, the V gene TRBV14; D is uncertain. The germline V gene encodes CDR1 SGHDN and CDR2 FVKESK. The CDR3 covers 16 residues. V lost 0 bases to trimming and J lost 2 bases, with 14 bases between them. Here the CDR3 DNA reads TGTGCCAGCAGCCAAGAGCGCTCCTCGGGCACCTACGAGCAGTACTTC. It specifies CASSQERSSGTYEQYF.

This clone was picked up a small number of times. CDR3 DNA sequence: TGTGCCAGCAGCTTATCCACAGTAAGCAATCAGCCCCAGCATTTT. Its translation: CASSLSTVSNQPQHF. This chain joins TRBV7-9 and TRBJ1-5; D gene uncertain. The V and J ends lost 2 bases and 1 base respectively, with 9 bases between them. CDR1 SEHNR and CDR2 FQNEAQ come from the germline V gene (reference sequence). This CDR3 has 15 amino acids.

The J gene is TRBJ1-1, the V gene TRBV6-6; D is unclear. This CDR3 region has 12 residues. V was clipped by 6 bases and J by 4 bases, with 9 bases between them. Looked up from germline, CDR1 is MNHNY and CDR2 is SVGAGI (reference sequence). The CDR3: CASSNVGTEAFF. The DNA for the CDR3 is TGTGCCAGCAGCAACGTTGGCACTGAAGCTTTCTTT.

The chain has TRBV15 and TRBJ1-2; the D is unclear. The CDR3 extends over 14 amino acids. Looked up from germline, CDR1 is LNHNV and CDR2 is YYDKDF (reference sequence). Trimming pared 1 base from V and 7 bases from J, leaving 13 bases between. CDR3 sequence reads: CATSRVGVLSGYTF. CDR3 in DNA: TGTGCCACCAGCAGAGTAGGAGTTCTTTCTGGCTACACCTTC. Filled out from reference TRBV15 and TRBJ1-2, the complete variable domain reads DAMVIQNPRYQVTQFGKPVTLSCSQTLNHNVMYWYQQKSSQAPKLLFHYYDKDFNNEADTPDNFQSRRPNTSFCFLDIRSPGLGDTAMYLCATSRVGVLSGYTFGSGTRLTVV.

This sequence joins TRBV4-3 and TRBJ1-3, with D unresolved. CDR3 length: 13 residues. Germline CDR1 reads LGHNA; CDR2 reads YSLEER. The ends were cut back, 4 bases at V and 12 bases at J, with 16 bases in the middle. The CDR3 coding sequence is TGCGCCAGCAGCCCTAATTCGGGTTCCAGCATATATTTT. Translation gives CASSPNSGSSIYF.